Listed below are T cell receptor beta chains from one sample, sequenced in a study of T cell repertoires in cytomegalovirus infection. TCRdb independently ran MiXCR on the reads; one entry per CDR3 protein. The data show about 920,000 distinct CDR3 sequences, roughly 30% seen once. Their recognized antigens are unknown. Here the sequenced sample was cultured CD8+ T cells from PBMCs, taken from culture after CMV antigen stimulation. These TCRs come from a human donor in good health (CMV status not recorded). Some clones in this sample may be carry-over from other donors' samples. Each CDR3 is given with its conserved first and last residue. Fields, in order: V gene, D gene, clone size, J gene, CDR3 DNA, CDR3 protein. The D gene is left open where the match is weak. Expanded clones get a size class; other rows say once, few or many, or leave the size out.

v_gene: TRBV27; d_gene: TRBD1; abundance: few; j_gene: TRBJ1-1; CDR3nt: TGTGCCAGCAGTTCAGTTTGGGACAGGGGGCTTTACACTGAAGCTTTCTTT; CDR3aa: CASSSVWDRGLYTEAFF
v_gene: TRBV19; d_gene: .; abundance: .; j_gene: TRBJ1-2; CDR3nt: TGTGCCAGTAGTGTGGGACACCACACTACCTACAACTATGGCTACACCTTC; CDR3aa: CASSVGHHTTYNYGYTF
v_gene: TRBV6-6; d_gene: .; abundance: many; j_gene: TRBJ2-3; CDR3nt: TGTGCCAGCAGTTACCTTCAGGGGTTTGGCACAGATACGCAGTATTTT; CDR3aa: CASSYLQGFGTDTQYF
v_gene: TRBV5-6; d_gene: .; abundance: .; j_gene: TRBJ1-1; CDR3nt: TGTGCCAGCAGCTTGGCTGGGAGGACTGAAGCTTTCTTT; CDR3aa: CASSLAGRTEAFF
v_gene: TRBV27; d_gene: TRBD1; abundance: .; j_gene: TRBJ1-2; CDR3nt: TGTGCCAGCAGTCGTGATCTGTTCGGGACAGGTTACGATGGCTACACCTTC; CDR3aa: CASSRDLFGTGYDGYTF
v_gene: TRBV6-8; d_gene: TRBD1; abundance: once; j_gene: TRBJ2-1; CDR3nt: TGTGCCAGCAGCGATACAGGGGTCTCCTACAATGAGCAGTTCTTC; CDR3aa: CASSDTGVSYNEQFF
v_gene: TRBV27; d_gene: .; abundance: .; j_gene: TRBJ2-6; CDR3nt: TGTGCCACCTGGCACGGGGCCCGCTCTGGGGCCAACGTCCTGACTTTC; CDR3aa: CATWHGARSGANVLTF
v_gene: TRBV25-1; d_gene: .; abundance: .; j_gene: TRBJ1-5; CDR3nt: TGTGCCAGCAGTGATTCGGACAGTTTTGGACTCCAGCCCCAGCATTTT; CDR3aa: CASSDSDSFGLQPQHF
v_gene: TRBV25-1; d_gene: TRBD1; abundance: .; j_gene: TRBJ1-5; CDR3nt: TGTGCCAGCAGTGAAAGGGACAGTTCCAATCAGCCCCAGCATTTT; CDR3aa: CASSERDSSNQPQHF
v_gene: TRBV2; d_gene: .; abundance: .; j_gene: TRBJ1-2; CDR3nt: TGTGCCAGCAACGACCATTCCGCGAATGATGGCTACACCTTC; CDR3aa: CASNDHSANDGYTF
v_gene: TRBV3-1; d_gene: .; abundance: .; j_gene: TRBJ2-7; CDR3nt: TGTGCCAGCAGCCAAGAACAAACCTACGAGCAGTACTTC; CDR3aa: CASSQEQTYEQYF
v_gene: TRBV6-1; d_gene: .; abundance: many; j_gene: TRBJ2-6; CDR3nt: TGTGCCAGCAGTGAAGAGAGCTCTGGGGCCAACGTCCTGACTTTC; CDR3aa: CASSEESSGANVLTF
v_gene: TRBV6-8; d_gene: .; abundance: .; j_gene: TRBJ2-7; CDR3nt: TGTGCCAGCAGTTACTCGGGAATGGACAAGATCTACGAGCAGTACTTC; CDR3aa: CASSYSGMDKIYEQYF
v_gene: TRBV27; d_gene: .; abundance: .; j_gene: TRBJ1-1; CDR3nt: TGTGCCAGCAGGGGGGGGGTTATGAACACTGAAGCTTTCTTT; CDR3aa: CASRGGVMNTEAFF
v_gene: TRBV7-9; d_gene: TRBD1; abundance: .; j_gene: TRBJ2-7; CDR3nt: TGTGCCAGCAGCTCGCCGGGACAGGGGGGCTACGAGCAGTACTTC; CDR3aa: CASSSPGQGGYEQYF
v_gene: TRBV13; d_gene: TRBD2; abundance: .; j_gene: TRBJ2-5; CDR3nt: TGTGCCAGCAGCCCGGGACTAGCGGGGGGGAAGGAGACCCAGTACTTC; CDR3aa: CASSPGLAGGKETQYF
v_gene: TRBV28; d_gene: .; abundance: .; j_gene: TRBJ1-1; CDR3nt: TGTGCCAGCATGGAGACCATGAACACTGAAGCTTTCTTT; CDR3aa: CASMETMNTEAFF
v_gene: TRBV2; d_gene: .; abundance: .; j_gene: TRBJ1-1; CDR3nt: TGTGCCAGGGCCGGGGGGCGCGTACCTGAAGCTTTCTTT; CDR3aa: CARAGGRVPEAFF
v_gene: TRBV4-1; d_gene: .; abundance: .; j_gene: TRBJ1-2; CDR3nt: TGCGCCAGCAGCCAAGCTTTTGGGACGGGCTATGGCTACACCTTC; CDR3aa: CASSQAFGTGYGYTF
v_gene: TRBV6-1; d_gene: .; abundance: many; j_gene: TRBJ1-1; CDR3nt: TGTGCCAGCAGCACGGCTGGGTTGAACACTGAAGCTTTCTTT; CDR3aa: CASSTAGLNTEAFF
v_gene: TRBV7-6; d_gene: TRBD1; abundance: few; j_gene: TRBJ2-1; CDR3nt: TGTGCCAGCAGCCATCGGGACAGCGAGAAAGACAATGAGCAGTTCTTC; CDR3aa: CASSHRDSEKDNEQFF
v_gene: TRBV5-1; d_gene: .; abundance: .; j_gene: TRBJ1-3; CDR3nt: TGCGCCAGCATGGGATCCGGACCTGGAAACACCATATATTTT; CDR3aa: CASMGSGPGNTIYF
v_gene: TRBV4-1; d_gene: .; abundance: few; j_gene: TRBJ2-2; CDR3nt: TGCGCCAGCAGCCAATCTACTAACACCGGGGAGCTGTTTTTT; CDR3aa: CASSQSTNTGELFF
v_gene: TRBV3-1; d_gene: .; abundance: .; j_gene: TRBJ1-2; CDR3nt: TGTGCCAGCAGCCCCTGGGACCTACAGGGCTACACCTTC; CDR3aa: CASSPWDLQGYTF
v_gene: TRBV6-1; d_gene: TRBD1; abundance: .; j_gene: TRBJ2-1; CDR3nt: TGTGCCAGCAGTGAGACAGGGGATCGATACAATGAGCAGTTCTTC; CDR3aa: CASSETGDRYNEQFF
v_gene: TRBV23-1; d_gene: TRBD1; abundance: .; j_gene: TRBJ2-7; CDR3nt: TGCGCCAGCAGTCAAATGGACAGGGGAGGTTTGGACGAGCAGTACTTC; CDR3aa: CASSQMDRGGLDEQYF
v_gene: TRBV27; d_gene: TRBD1; abundance: few; j_gene: TRBJ2-1; CDR3nt: TGTGCCAGCACCGGGACAGGGAATGAGCAGTTCTTC; CDR3aa: CASTGTGNEQFF
v_gene: TRBV7-9; d_gene: TRBD1; abundance: few; j_gene: TRBJ2-4; CDR3nt: TGTGCCAGCCGGGGACAGGAAGCCAAAAACATTCAGTACTTC; CDR3aa: CASRGQEAKNIQYF
v_gene: TRBV28; d_gene: .; abundance: .; j_gene: TRBJ1-5; CDR3nt: TGTGCCAGCAGTTTACCAATCTACGACGGATACAATCAGCCCCAGCATTTT; CDR3aa: CASSLPIYDGYNQPQHF
v_gene: TRBV5-8; d_gene: .; abundance: .; j_gene: TRBJ1-1; CDR3nt: TGTGCCAGCAGCTTGTACAGGGCGCTGAACACTGAAGCTTTCTTT; CDR3aa: CASSLYRALNTEAFF
v_gene: TRBV5-8; d_gene: .; abundance: few; j_gene: TRBJ1-2; CDR3nt: TGTGCCAGCAGCAGAACGCTAGCAGGAAACTATGGCTACACCTTC; CDR3aa: CASSRTLAGNYGYTF
v_gene: TRBV6-6; d_gene: .; abundance: few; j_gene: TRBJ2-3; CDR3nt: TGTGCCAGCAGCGCCGTTGTGGCAGCCCGCACAGATACGCAGTATTTT; CDR3aa: CASSAVVAARTDTQYF
v_gene: TRBV18; d_gene: .; abundance: .; j_gene: TRBJ2-5; CDR3nt: TGTGCCAGCTCACCTCGTACAGAGACCCAGTACTTC; CDR3aa: CASSPRTETQYF